This TCR beta chain was captured by sequencing in a study of shared clonotypes between healthy human individuals. The assay was immunoSEQ multiplex PCR, and TCRdb's table has in-frame clones only and misses some. The data contain about 980,000 clones, 76% of them singletons. What was sequenced was memory CD4+ T cells sorted from blood. Sample subset: CD45RA-negative fraction. The TCR was taken from a man between 18 and 29 years old in good health.

The CDR3 DNA is TGTGCCTGGAGGTCGGGGACAGGCTTCCACGAGCAGTACTTC. It is translated as CAWRSGTGFHEQYF. The chain carries TRBV30 and TRBJ2-7, with 8 bases aligning to TRBD1. The CDR3 extends over 14 amino acids. Germline V lookup: CDR1 GTSNPN, CDR2 SVGIG (reference sequence). V dropped 3 bases and J dropped 5; count of bases not matched to a gene: 9.